Listed below are T cell receptor beta chains from one sample, sequenced in a study of CD8 T cells in Susac syndrome. From the immunoSEQ multiplex PCR reads, TCRdb called clonotypes with MiXCR, one entry per CDR3 protein. The sample lists approximately 190,000 distinct CDR3 sequences, 90% to 95% occurring once. Sample: CD4+ T cells from PBMCs. These receptor sequences come from a human donor with Susac syndrome. The CDR3 runs from the conserved cysteine through the conserved F or W. D genes are given only for firm matches. Some rows have no size entry. The others give once, few or many, or a class for an expanded clone.

>TRBJ2-1|-|TRBD2|TRBV20-1
CSARIAGGGNEQFF
TGCAGTGCCAGAATAGCGGGAGGGGGCAATGAGCAGTTCTTC
>TRBJ1-1|-|TRBD1|TRBV30
CAWSVRGQGLTEAFF
TGTGCCTGGAGTGTACGGGGACAGGGCTTGACTGAAGCTTTCTTT
>TRBJ2-4|-|TRBD1|TRBV2
CASSEGTGGPDIQYF
TGTGCCAGCAGTGAAGGCACAGGGGGCCCGGACATTCAGTACTTC
>TRBJ1-5|few|-|TRBV6-1
CASSGPGNQPQHF
TGTGCCAGCTCCGGGCCCGGCAATCAGCCCCAGCATTTT
>TRBJ1-4|-|TRBD1|TRBV4-1
CASSPDRDGGSEKLFF
TGCGCCAGCAGCCCGGACAGGGATGGAGGGAGTGAAAAACTGTTTTTT
>TRBJ2-1|-|TRBD1|TRBV5-4
CASSRGQHNEQFF
TGTGCCAGCAGCAGGGGACAGCACAATGAGCAGTTCTTC
>TRBJ2-3|-|TRBD2|TRBV12-3/TRBV12-4
CASSRTSGGTDTQYF
TGTGCCAGCAGCCGGACTAGCGGAGGCACAGATACGCAGTATTTT
>TRBJ2-1|once|-|TRBV5-1
CASSFIKSSYNEQFF
TGCGCCAGCAGCTTTATAAAAAGCTCCTACAATGAGCAGTTCTTC
>TRBJ2-1|-|-|TRBV7-9
CASSSSGGSYNEQFF
TGTGCCAGCAGCTCTAGTGGTGGTTCCTACAATGAGCAGTTCTTC
>TRBJ1-3|-|TRBD1|TRBV7-6
CASSLIGTGGPSGNTIYF
TGTGCCAGCAGCTTAATAGGGACAGGGGGCCCCTCTGGAAACACCATATATTTT
>TRBJ1-4|-|TRBD1|TRBV6-2/TRBV6-3
CASSYSTRSSTGSEKLFF
TGTGCCAGCAGTTACTCGACTAGGAGCTCGACAGGGAGTGAAAAACTGTTTTTT
>TRBJ1-6|-|-|TRBV30
CAAHDSYNSPLHF
TGTGCCGCACACGACTCCTATAATTCACCCCTCCACTTT
>TRBJ2-3|-|TRBD2|TRBV2
CASRGTSATDTQYF
TGTGCCAGCAGAGGGACTAGCGCCACAGATACGCAGTATTTT
>TRBJ1-1|-|TRBD1|TRBV12-3/TRBV12-4
CASSITGAPGTEAFF
TGTGCCAGCAGTATAACAGGGGCCCCGGGAACTGAAGCTTTCTTT
>TRBJ1-2|-|-|TRBV4-1
CASSRTRTADYGYTF
TGCGCCAGCAGCCGAACTCGGACGGCTGACTATGGCTACACCTTC
>TRBJ2-5|-|-|TRBV10-3
CAISTGPETQYF
TGTGCCATCAGCACGGGCCCAGAGACCCAGTACTTC
>TRBJ2-1|-|-|TRBV7-2
CASSPSGRGPYNEQFF
TGTGCCAGCAGCCCCTCGGGCCGGGGGCCCTACAATGAGCAGTTCTTC
>TRBJ2-1|-|TRBD2|TRBV20-1
CSAGAPSGRANEQFF
TGCAGTGCGGGCGCCCCTAGCGGGAGGGCTAATGAGCAGTTCTTC
>TRBJ1-1|-|-|TRBV6-5
CASSRTGTEAFF
TGTGCCAGCAGTCGGACGGGCACTGAAGCTTTCTTT
>TRBJ1-3|-|-|TRBV5-5
CASSLGGISGNTIYF
TGTGCCAGCAGCTTAGGCGGGATCTCTGGAAACACCATATATTTT
>TRBJ2-3|-|-|TRBV5-1
CASSPDTSTDTQYF
TGCGCCAGCAGCCCGGACACCTCCACAGATACGCAGTATTTT
>TRBJ2-5|few|-|TRBV6-1
CASSLQSQETQYF
TGTGCCAGCAGTCTACAGTCTCAAGAGACCCAGTACTTC